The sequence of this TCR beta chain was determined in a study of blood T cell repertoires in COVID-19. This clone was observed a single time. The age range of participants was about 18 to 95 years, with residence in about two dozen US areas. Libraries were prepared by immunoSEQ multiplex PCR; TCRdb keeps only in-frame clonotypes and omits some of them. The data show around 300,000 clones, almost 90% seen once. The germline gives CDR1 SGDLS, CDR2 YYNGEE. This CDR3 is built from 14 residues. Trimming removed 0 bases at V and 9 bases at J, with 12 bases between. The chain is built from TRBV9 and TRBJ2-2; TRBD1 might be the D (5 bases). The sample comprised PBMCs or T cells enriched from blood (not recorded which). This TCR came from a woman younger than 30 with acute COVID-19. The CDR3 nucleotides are TGTGCCAGCAGCGTAGCTCAGGGTGCGTGGGAGCTGTTTTTT. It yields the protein CASSVAQGAWELFF. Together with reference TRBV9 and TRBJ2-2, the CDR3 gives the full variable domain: DSGVTQTPKHLITATGQRVTLRCSPRSGDLSVYWYQQSLDQGLQFLIQYYNGEERAKGNILERFSAQQFPDLHSELNLSSLELGDSALYFCASSVAQGAWELFFGEGSRLTVL.